These T cell receptor beta chains were read from a single sample in a study of blood T cell repertoires in COVID-19. Clones were read by immunoSEQ multiplex PCR, and TCRdb kept only the in-frame ones, dropping some. The sample holds around 59,000 clones; approximately 90% are singletons and the top ten take 1.2% to 1.5%. Specimen: peripheral blood. The receptors come from a man aged 60 to 69 with acute or convalescent COVID-19. CDR3s include the opening cysteine and the closing phenylalanine or tryptophan. Fields, in order: CDR3 DNA, CDR3 protein, V gene, J gene, clone size, D gene. A D gene is named only where the DNA matches it firmly. Where a row states a size, it is once, few, many or the class of an expanded clone; other rows omit it.

cdr3_nt: TGTGCCCATAGCCCGGGATTTACTAACTATGGCTACACCTTC; cdr3_aa: CAHSPGFTNYGYTF; v_call: TRBV30; j_call: TRBJ1-2; clone_size: NA; d_call: NA
cdr3_nt: TGTGCCAGCAGTGAAGATTCGGGCTCGGGAAATTCACCCCTCCACTTT; cdr3_aa: CASSEDSGSGNSPLHF; v_call: TRBV2; j_call: TRBJ1-6; clone_size: NA; d_call: NA
cdr3_nt: TGTGCCAGCAGTCCCCTTGGAGTGACGAACACTGAAGCTTTCTTT; cdr3_aa: CASSPLGVTNTEAFF; v_call: TRBV6-2/TRBV6-3; j_call: TRBJ1-1; clone_size: few; d_call: NA
cdr3_nt: TGTGCCAGCAGCCCGCACCGGACAGCTAGACCTGAAGCTTTCTTT; cdr3_aa: CASSPHRTARPEAFF; v_call: TRBV9; j_call: TRBJ1-1; clone_size: NA; d_call: NA
cdr3_nt: TGCGCCAGCACCTTAATGCGGCTATCGAACACCGGGGAGCTGTTTTTT; cdr3_aa: CASTLMRLSNTGELFF; v_call: TRBV5-1; j_call: TRBJ2-2; clone_size: NA; d_call: NA
cdr3_nt: TGTGCCAGCAGCTTATCGACAGGGGTTGGCTATGGCTACACCTTC; cdr3_aa: CASSLSTGVGYGYTF; v_call: TRBV7-9; j_call: TRBJ1-2; clone_size: NA; d_call: TRBD1
cdr3_nt: TGTGCCAGCAGTGACTCCTTCCAGAGGGAGTCTAATGAGCAGTTCTTC; cdr3_aa: CASSDSFQRESNEQFF; v_call: TRBV6-4; j_call: TRBJ2-1; clone_size: NA; d_call: NA
cdr3_nt: TGTGCCAGCAGTTTAGGCGGGATGGGTTACAATGAGCAGTTCTTC; cdr3_aa: CASSLGGMGYNEQFF; v_call: TRBV27; j_call: TRBJ2-1; clone_size: NA; d_call: NA
cdr3_nt: TGTGCCAGTAGAACCGGGACAGGGAATTCACCCCTCCACTTT; cdr3_aa: CASRTGTGNSPLHF; v_call: TRBV19; j_call: TRBJ1-6; clone_size: few; d_call: TRBD1
cdr3_nt: TGTGCCAGCAGCTTAGGCAGGGCATGGAGTCAGCCCCAGCATTTT; cdr3_aa: CASSLGRAWSQPQHF; v_call: TRBV5-4; j_call: TRBJ1-5; clone_size: NA; d_call: NA
cdr3_nt: TGTGCCTGGAGGGGAACAGGGGGAGTTCGCCAATTTGAGCAGTTCTTC; cdr3_aa: CAWRGTGGVRQFEQFF; v_call: TRBV30; j_call: TRBJ2-1; clone_size: NA; d_call: TRBD1
cdr3_nt: TGCAGTGCTAGTGGCAGGGCCAGCCACACTGAAGCTTTCTTT; cdr3_aa: CSASGRASHTEAFF; v_call: TRBV20-1; j_call: TRBJ1-1; clone_size: NA; d_call: NA
cdr3_nt: TGTGCCAGTAGTACGGACAGGCAAGAGACCCAGTACTTC; cdr3_aa: CASSTDRQETQYF; v_call: TRBV19; j_call: TRBJ2-5; clone_size: NA; d_call: TRBD1